This note documents a single T cell receptor beta chain sequence. Its matching antigen is unknown. These data come from a study of OX40 agonist ivuxolimab in advanced cancers. Study-wide context: People in dose escalation had one of these cancers: hepatocellular carcinoma, melanoma, renal cell or head and neck cancer. General study findings and limits: Part of the nonresponder group also had normalized T-cell clonal expansion that was low. Expanded peripheral T cell antigen specificity was not determined. Dose levels from 0.1 to 3.0 mg/kg saw CD4+ and CD8+ blood T cells expand clonally by week 6.

Trimming took off 2 bases at V and 0 bases at J, with 11 bases between the two ends. The CDR3 runs 15 residues. CDR1 SEHNR and CDR2 FQNEAQ come from the germline V gene (reference sequence). Profiled with immunoSEQ multiplex PCR; TCRdb holds only in-frame clones, not every one. The sample shows about 83,000 clones, 80% to 95% of them seen only once. The source was CD4+ or CD8+ T cells sorted from blood, collected in a trial of the OX40 agonist ivuxolimab. The receptor comes from an adult with an advanced solid tumor such as melanoma, head and neck, liver or kidney cancer. The chain carries TRBV7-9 and TRBJ2-7; D possibly uses TRBD1 or TRBD2 (5 bases each). The CDR3 spells CASSLNFGTSYEQYF. DNA for the CDR3: TGTGCCAGCAGCTTAAATTTCGGGACCTCCTACGAGCAGTACTTC.